This T cell receptor (beta chain) was identified in a study of blood T cell repertoires in COVID-19. The CDR3 contains 15 residues. Losses at the gene ends were 5 bases for V and 1 base for J; bases not matched to a gene: 6. Germline-derived CDR1 and CDR2 are MNHNS and SASEGT. In the authors' workflow: Amplification with reference gene primers provided the estimates of nucleated cell counts. This table comes from immunoSEQ multiplex PCR, and its TCRdb copy is limited to in-frame clones, with some not included. V, J and clone size were drawn from that table, and D and trimming were deduced from the DNA. The table shows tens of thousands of clones, with about nine tenths occurring only once.

The chain employs TRBV6-1 and TRBJ2-7; 9 bases fit TRBD1. Sequenced material: peripheral blood. The receptor was isolated from a man older than 75 in a cohort sampled during active COVID-19. The CDR3 DNA sequence: TGTGCCAGCAGTTTACCCGGGACAGGGTCCTACGAGCAGTACTTC. Amino acid sequence: CASSLPGTGSYEQYF.